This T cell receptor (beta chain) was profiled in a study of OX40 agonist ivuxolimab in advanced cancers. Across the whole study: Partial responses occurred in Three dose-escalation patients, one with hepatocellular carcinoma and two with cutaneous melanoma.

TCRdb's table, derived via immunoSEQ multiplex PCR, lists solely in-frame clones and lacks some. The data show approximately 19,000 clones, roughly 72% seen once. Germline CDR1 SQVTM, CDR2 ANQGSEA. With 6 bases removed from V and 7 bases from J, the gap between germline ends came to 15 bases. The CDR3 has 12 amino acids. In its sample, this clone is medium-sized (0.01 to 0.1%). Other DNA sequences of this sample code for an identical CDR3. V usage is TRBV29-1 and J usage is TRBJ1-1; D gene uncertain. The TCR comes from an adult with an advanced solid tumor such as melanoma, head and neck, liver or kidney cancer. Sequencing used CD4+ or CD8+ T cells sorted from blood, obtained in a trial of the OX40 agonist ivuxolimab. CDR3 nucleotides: TGCAGCGTACCTTCAGGAGTTGGTGAAGCTTTCTTT. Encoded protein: CSVPSGVGEAFF.